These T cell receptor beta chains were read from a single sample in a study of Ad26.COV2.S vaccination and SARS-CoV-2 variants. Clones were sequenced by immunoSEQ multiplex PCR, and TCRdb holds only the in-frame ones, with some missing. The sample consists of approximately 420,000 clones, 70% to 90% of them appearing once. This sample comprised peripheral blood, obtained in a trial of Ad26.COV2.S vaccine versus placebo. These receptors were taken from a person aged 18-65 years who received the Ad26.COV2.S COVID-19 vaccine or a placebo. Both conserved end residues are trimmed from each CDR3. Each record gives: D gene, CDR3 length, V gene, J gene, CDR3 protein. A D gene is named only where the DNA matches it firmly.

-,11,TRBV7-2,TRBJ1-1,AVRQPRGTEAF
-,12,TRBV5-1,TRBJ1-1,ASSPSGVHTEAF
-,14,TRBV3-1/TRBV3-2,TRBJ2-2,ASSQDGGKNTGELF
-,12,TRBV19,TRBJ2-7,ASKVGPASYEQY
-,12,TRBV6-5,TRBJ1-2,ASSYGGGSYGYT
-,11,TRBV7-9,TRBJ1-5,ALRADSNQPQH
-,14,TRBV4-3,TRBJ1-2,ASSQEAASVGDGYT
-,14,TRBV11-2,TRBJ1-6,ASSVNVGWDNSPLH
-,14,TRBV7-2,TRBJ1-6,ASSLERSGVNSPLH
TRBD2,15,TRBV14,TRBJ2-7,ASSLHLSGEVAYEQY
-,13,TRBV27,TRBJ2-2,ASSPTTGNTGELF
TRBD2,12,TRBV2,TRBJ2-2,ASRPGTTTGELF
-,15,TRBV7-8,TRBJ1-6,ASSLQTGPTYNSPLH
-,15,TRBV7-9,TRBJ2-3,ASSSTPNLQVSNTQY
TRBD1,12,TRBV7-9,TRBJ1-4,ASSLGQGDEKLF
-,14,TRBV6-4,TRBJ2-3,ASSERKQASTDTQY
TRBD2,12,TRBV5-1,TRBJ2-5,ASSAGLLQETQY
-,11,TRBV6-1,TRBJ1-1,ASSDQPTTEAF
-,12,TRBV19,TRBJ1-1,ASSITGTPEEAF
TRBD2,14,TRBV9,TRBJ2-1,ASSVDTTSGYNEQF
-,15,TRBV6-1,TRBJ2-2,ASSESGTGRGNRELF
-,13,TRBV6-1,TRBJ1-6,ASSELWAGNSPLH
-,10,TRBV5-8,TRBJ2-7,ASSFRAREQY
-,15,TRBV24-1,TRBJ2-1,ATSDSALGRGYNEQF
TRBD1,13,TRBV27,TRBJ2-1,ASSSDRGFSNEQF
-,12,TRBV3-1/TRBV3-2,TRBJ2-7,ASSQVAGRYEQY
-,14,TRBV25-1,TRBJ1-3,ASSVVQANSGNTIY
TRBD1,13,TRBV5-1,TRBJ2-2,ASSQGTGGTGELF
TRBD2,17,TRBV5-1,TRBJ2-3,ASSLQSAGGYIGTDTQY
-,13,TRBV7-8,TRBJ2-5,ASSPEVLGEETQY
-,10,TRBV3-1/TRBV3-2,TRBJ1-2,ASSQAIDGYT
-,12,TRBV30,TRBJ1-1,AWSRKGRNTEAF
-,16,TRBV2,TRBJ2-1,ASSEAPGGEGAYNEQF
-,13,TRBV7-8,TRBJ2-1,ASSLEGMSYNEQF
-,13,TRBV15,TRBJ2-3,ATSPRGTTTDTQY
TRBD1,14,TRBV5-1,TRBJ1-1,ASSLEGQGIMTEAF
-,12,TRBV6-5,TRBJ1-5,ASKGEGRGQPQH
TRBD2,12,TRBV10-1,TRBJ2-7,ASSVLAGTGEQY
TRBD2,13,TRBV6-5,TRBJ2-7,ASRLGLAGGQEQY
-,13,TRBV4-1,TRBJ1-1,ASSQGSGGNTEAF
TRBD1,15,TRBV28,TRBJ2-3,ASSAQRTGGSTDTQY
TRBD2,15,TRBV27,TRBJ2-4,ASSPVSGGGAKNIQY
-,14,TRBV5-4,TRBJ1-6,ASSLGNREGNSPLH
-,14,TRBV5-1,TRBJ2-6,ASSLEGPGGANVLT
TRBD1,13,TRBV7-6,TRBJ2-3,ASSLGTASTDTQY
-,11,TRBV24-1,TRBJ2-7,ATSPTGVYEQY
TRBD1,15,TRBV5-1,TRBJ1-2,ASSSTPLQGAQYGYT
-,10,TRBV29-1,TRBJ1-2,SVRTGTYGYT
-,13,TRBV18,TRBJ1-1,ASSPSGQVNTEAF
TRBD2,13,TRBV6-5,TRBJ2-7,ASSYSGLASYEQY
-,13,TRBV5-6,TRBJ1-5,ASSLSVYSNQPQH